This T cell receptor beta chain was identified in a study of blood T cell repertoires in COVID-19. Study-wide context: Some COVID-19 samples were acute and others convalescent; all came from the United States, Italy and Spain. In each case, the material was cDNA or gDNA derived from T cells, B-cell-depleted T cells, or PBMCs.

Original processing methods: Nucleated cell number was recorded as an estimate derived from reference gene primer amplification. Data came from immunoSEQ multiplex PCR; TCRdb stores just in-frame clones and leaves some out. That table gives V, J and clone size, and the DNA gave D and trimming. The table lists under 250,000 clones, about 83% of them singletons. The TCR comes from a human donor in a cohort sampled during active COVID-19. Sequencing was carried out using peripheral blood.

The CDR3 region is CASSLPGDNSPLHF. CDR3 sequence (DNA): TGTGCCAGCAGCCTACCGGGAGACAATTCACCCCTCCACTTT. This chain uses TRBV5-4 with TRBJ1-6; D gene uncertain. The germline gives CDR1 SGHNT, CDR2 YYREEE (reference sequence). CDR3 length: 14 residues. V lost 4 bases to trimming and J lost 7 bases, with 12 bases between them. Drawing the rest from reference TRBV5-4 and TRBJ1-6, the complete variable domain is ETGVTQSPTHLIKTRGQQVTLRCSSQSGHNTVSWYQQALGQGPQFIFQYYREEENGRGNFPPRFSGLQFPNYSSELNVNALELDDSALYLCASSLPGDNSPLHFGNGTRLTVT.